This T cell receptor (beta chain) was captured by sequencing in a study of T cell repertoires in cytomegalovirus infection. Study background: CMV epitopes, recently identified HLA-C-restricted and well-studied HLA-B-restricted, were used.

The CDR3 is 14 amino acids. Trimming took 5 bases from V and 12 from J; bases not matched to a gene: 12. The germline V gene has CDR1 MNHEY and CDR2 SMNVEV (reference sequence). TCRdb itself ran the reads through MiXCR, one entry per CDR3 protein. The repertoire consists of around 750,000 distinct CDR3 sequences, with less than 35% occurring once and the leading ten covering around 12%. Points from the study as a whole: Clonotype analysis showed dominance of the ex vivo response by HLA-C-restricted CMV-specific TCR beta clonotypes.

Worth noting for this clonotype: Its antigen is still unknown.

Specimen: cultured CD8+ T cells from PBMCs, collected from culture after CMV antigen stimulation. The chain joins TRBV27 to TRBJ2-1; 8 nucleotides align to TRBD2. This receptor was identified in a human donor in good health (CMV status not recorded). Some clones in this sample may be carry-over from other donors' samples. CDR3 bases: TGTGCCAGCAGTCCCGCCGGGACTAGAGGAGGGCAGTTCTTC. Translation: CASSPAGTRGGQFF.